The clone carrying this T cell receptor (beta chain) has only one observation. The method was immunoSEQ multiplex PCR; TCRdb's version includes in-frame clones alone and lacks a portion of them. The data show some 2,500,000 clones, with around 92% seen just once and 0.37% held by the top ten. The data belong to a study of shared clonotypes between healthy human individuals. About the study: CD8 memory received one plate per donor, CD8 naive two, CD4 memory three and CD4 naive three.

The V end was cut by 5 bases, the J end by 6 bases, with 10 bases between. Germline lookup yields CDR1 SGHTA and CDR2 FQGTGA. The CDR3 consists of 13 residues. This receptor was obtained from a man aged 18 to 30 in good health. Some clones in this sample may be carry-over from other donors' samples. Material: naive CD4+ T cells from PBMCs. Documented subset: CD45RA+ positively selected. The V call is TRBV7-3, the J call TRBJ2-2, with D uncertain. The chain's CDR3 is CASSPQWAGELFF. The CDR3 DNA reads TGTGCCAGCAGCCCCCAATGGGCCGGGGAGCTGTTTTTT.